Each of the 11 T cell receptor beta chains below was sequenced from the same sample in a study of blood T cell repertoires in COVID-19. Assay used: immunoSEQ multiplex PCR; TCRdb lists only in-frame clones, some missing. The sample records over 60,000 clones, about four fifths being singletons. The sample was peripheral blood. Receptor source: a human donor in a cohort sampled during active COVID-19.

This rearrangement joins TRBV3-1 (or the pseudogene TRBV3-2) to TRBJ2-2, with 8 bases lining up with TRBD2. Germline V gene sequence: CDR1 LGHDT, CDR2 YNNKEL (reference sequence). Germline trimming cut 1 base from V and 5 bases from J; bases unmatched to any gene: 9. CDR3 length: 17 amino acids. Written as DNA, the CDR3 is TGTGCCAGCAGCCAAGGTTCGGGGGGGCCGCGGACCGGGGAGCTGTTTTTT. This codes for CASSQGSGGPRTGELFF.

This chain uses TRBV4-1 with TRBJ1-4; D not resolved. Germline V gene lookup returns CDR1 MGHRA and CDR2 YSYEKL. The CDR3 sequence is 17 residues long. Trimming took 1 base from V and 2 from J, leaving 14 bases between them. CDR3 sequence (DNA): TGCGCCAGCAGCCAAGTTAAGAGACGAGGCACTAATGAAAAACTGTTTTTT. Translated: CASSQVKRRGTNEKLFF.

The chain combines TRBV2 with TRBJ1-6; D gene ambiguous. The V gene lost 6 bases and the J gene lost 0 bases, with 9 bases spanning the gap. The germline V gene encodes CDR1 SNHLY and CDR2 FYNNEI. The CDR3 totals 15 residues. The CDR3 sequence: CASRSGSSYNSPLHF. In DNA, the CDR3 is TGTGCCAGCAGATCGGGAAGCTCCTATAATTCACCCCTCCACTTT.

V gene TRBV10-3 combines with J gene TRBJ1-2, with 8 bases matching TRBD1. The V gene end was trimmed by 2 bases and the J gene end by 5 bases; junction bases not matched to a gene: 4. This CDR3 region has 14 residues. Germline CDR1 reads ENHRY; CDR2 reads SYGVKD. CDR3 in amino acids: CAISEGTGEYGYTF. The CDR3 DNA reads TGTGCCATCAGTGAGGGGACAGGAGAATATGGCTACACCTTC.

The table lists this clone with a few counts. The rearrangement links TRBV5-1 to TRBJ2-7; TRBD1 matches at 7 bases. Germline V gene data show CDR1 as SGHRS and CDR2 as YFSETQ. This CDR3 is built from 14 residues. With 3 bases clipped from V and 1 base from J, the junction kept 4 bases outside the gene matches. CDR3 region: CASSSQGNSYEQYF. CDR3 nucleotides: TGCGCCAGCAGCTCACAGGGGAATTCCTACGAGCAGTACTTC.

The CDR3 nucleotides read TGTGCCAGTCGGGACAGGGTAAACACCGGGGAGCTGTTTTTT. Protein: CASRDRVNTGELFF. The V and J genes are TRBV25-1 and TRBJ2-2, with TRBD1 matching 9 bases. In germline, CDR1 is MGHDK, CDR2 SYGVNS. V lost 9 bases and J lost 2; bases outside the gene matches: 4. CDR3 length equals 14 residues.

The chain couples TRBV20-1 to TRBJ2-3, with TRBD2 as a possible D gene (6 bases). V lost 3 bases, J lost 14 bases, and 12 bases lay in between. CDR1 and CDR2 from the germline V gene are DFQATT and SNEGSKA (reference sequence). This CDR3 has 10 residues. CDR3 protein: CSASGGPMYF. In DNA, the CDR3 is TGCAGTGCTAGCGGGGGTCCAATGTATTTT.

This chain uses TRBV5-1 with TRBJ1-2; 9 bases match TRBD1. V shed 4 bases and J 9 bases; nucleotides not matched to a gene: 16. Per the germline V gene, CDR1 is SGHRS and CDR2 is YFSETQ. The CDR3 loop spans 16 amino acids. CDR3 amino acids: CASSRGTGRDAGRYTF. As DNA, the CDR3 is TGCGCCAGCAGCCGAGGGACAGGGAGGGACGCTGGGCGCTACACCTTC.

V and J are TRBV5-1 and TRBJ1-5, with TRBD1 matching 7 bases. After removal of 0 bases from V and 2 bases from J, the junction contained 2 bases not matched to a gene. Germline V lookup: CDR1 SGHRS, CDR2 YFSETQ. This CDR3 is 15 amino acids long. The CDR3 sequence is CASSLGGTGNQPQHF. CDR3 bases: TGCGCCAGCAGCTTGGGCGGGACAGGCAATCAGCCCCAGCATTTT.

The chain recombines TRBV27 with TRBJ2-5, with 7 bases aligning to TRBD2. The CDR3 is made up of 14 amino acids. Per the germline V gene, CDR1 is MNHEY and CDR2 is SMNVEV (reference sequence). V lost 6 bases and J lost 1; bases outside the gene matches: 5. The CDR3 loop is CASSSQRGQETQYF. CDR3 DNA: TGTGCCAGCAGCTCACAGCGGGGCCAAGAGACCCAGTACTTC.

The chain carries TRBV19 and TRBJ1-1; TRBD1 matches at 9 bases. The CDR3 sequence is 17 residues long. V shed 5 bases and J 0 bases; nucleotides not matched to a gene: 10. The germline V gene encodes CDR1 LNHDA and CDR2 SQIVND (reference sequence). The DNA of the CDR3 is TGTGCCAGTAGTTCGGGACAGGGAAGGTACATGAACACTGAAGCTTTCTTT. Translated, it gives CASSSGQGRYMNTEAFF.